The sequence of this T cell receptor (beta chain) was determined in a study of Graves' ophthalmopathy and Graves' hyperthyroidism. About the research overall: Peripheral blood was obtained at first diagnosis, ahead of any treatment.

This clonotype was picked up many times. Moderately to severely active ophthalmopathy under 3 months, CAS at least 3, NOSPECS at least 4. Lactation, pregnancy, uncontrolled infections and other autoimmune diseases were all grounds for excluding patients. Amplification targeted the TCR beta CDR3 regions, with RNA transcripts as the source material. Following a first-round RT-PCR that used HTBI primers, a second-round multiplex PCR was carried out. TCRdb reprocessed the multiplex PCR reads via MiXCR and lists one record per CDR3 protein. The sample lists 350,000 or so distinct CDR3 sequences, roughly 16% occurring once. The V and J ends lost 3 bases and 6 bases respectively, with 9 bases between them. The length of the CDR3 is 12 residues.

The sequence was collected from an adult man with Graves' ophthalmopathy. The sequenced material came from peripheral blood. V usage is TRBV12-3 or TRBV12-4 and J usage is TRBJ2-7; tentatively, D is TRBD2 (5 bases). The CDR3 DNA is TGTGCCAGCAGTTTCGGGGAACTCGAGCAGTACTTC. It specifies CASSFGELEQYF.